A selection of T cell receptor beta chains follows, all from one sample in a study of shared clonotypes between healthy human individuals. Clones were read by immunoSEQ multiplex PCR, and TCRdb kept only the in-frame ones, dropping some. The table includes approximately 2.3 million clones, over 85% detected once. Material: naive CD4+ T cells from PBMCs. These receptors all come from a man between 18 and 29 years old in good health. Some clones in this sample may be carry-over from other donors' samples. Each CDR3 is given with its conserved first and last residue. Each record gives: J gene, D gene, clone size, V gene, CDR3 protein, CDR3 DNA. The D gene is left open where the match is weak. Not every row has a clone size; where given, it reads once, few, many or a size class.

J gene: TRBJ1-1; D gene: -; clone size: once; V gene: TRBV5-4; CDR3 protein: CASSPISENTEAFF; CDR3 DNA: TGTGCCAGCAGCCCTATCTCGGAGAACACTGAAGCTTTCTTT
J gene: TRBJ2-7; D gene: -; clone size: -; V gene: TRBV7-6; CDR3 protein: CASSLARGASLYEQYF; CDR3 DNA: TGTGCCAGCAGCTTAGCCAGAGGGGCTAGCCTCTACGAGCAGTACTTC
J gene: TRBJ1-2; D gene: -; clone size: few; V gene: TRBV28; CDR3 protein: CASKDGGNYGYTF; CDR3 DNA: TGTGCCAGCAAGGATGGAGGGAACTATGGCTACACCTTC
J gene: TRBJ2-7; D gene: -; clone size: -; V gene: TRBV27; CDR3 protein: CASSLSEGLEQYF; CDR3 DNA: TGTGCCAGCAGTTTATCGGAGGGCCTGGAGCAGTACTTC
J gene: TRBJ1-2; D gene: TRBD1; clone size: -; V gene: TRBV19; CDR3 protein: CASRDGGTAYGYTF; CDR3 DNA: TGTGCCAGCAGGGATGGAGGGACAGCTTATGGCTACACCTTC
J gene: TRBJ1-2; D gene: -; clone size: once; V gene: TRBV28; CDR3 protein: CASSGVDHGYTF; CDR3 DNA: TGTGCCAGCAGTGGGGTAGACCATGGCTACACCTTC
J gene: TRBJ2-6; D gene: -; clone size: -; V gene: TRBV7-9; CDR3 protein: CASSLRWTGANVLTF; CDR3 DNA: TGTGCCAGCAGCTTACGTTGGACTGGGGCCAACGTCCTGACTTTC
J gene: TRBJ2-2; D gene: TRBD2; clone size: -; V gene: TRBV11-3; CDR3 protein: CASSPGTSGRGGELFF; CDR3 DNA: TGTGCCAGCAGCCCAGGGACTAGCGGGAGGGGCGGGGAGCTGTTTTTT
J gene: TRBJ1-5; D gene: -; clone size: few; V gene: TRBV7-2; CDR3 protein: CASSFTYQAQHF; CDR3 DNA: TGTGCCAGCAGCTTTACCTATCAGGCCCAGCATTTT
J gene: TRBJ1-3; D gene: -; clone size: once; V gene: TRBV6-5; CDR3 protein: CASRDSRDGNTIYF; CDR3 DNA: TGTGCCAGCAGGGACTCGAGGGATGGAAACACCATATATTTT
J gene: TRBJ2-1; D gene: TRBD1; clone size: -; V gene: TRBV7-3; CDR3 protein: CASSPLGQGGNEQFF; CDR3 DNA: TGTGCCAGCAGCCCACTGGGACAGGGTGGGAATGAGCAGTTCTTC
J gene: TRBJ1-1; D gene: -; clone size: -; V gene: TRBV2; CDR3 protein: CASSEAPWGNTEAFF; CDR3 DNA: TGTGCCAGCAGTGAAGCGCCATGGGGGAACACTGAAGCTTTCTTT
J gene: TRBJ2-7; D gene: TRBD1; clone size: -; V gene: TRBV6-5; CDR3 protein: CASSKDRAYCWYF; CDR3 DNA: TGTGCCAGCAGCAAGGACAGGGCGTACTGCTGGTACTTC
J gene: TRBJ1-2; D gene: -; clone size: -; V gene: TRBV4-3; CDR3 protein: CASSPTVEAYGYTF; CDR3 DNA: TGCGCCAGCAGCCCGACGGTCGAGGCCTATGGCTACACCTTC
J gene: TRBJ2-7; D gene: TRBD1; clone size: -; V gene: TRBV27; CDR3 protein: CASRPLRDREYEQYF; CDR3 DNA: TGTGCCAGCAGACCCCTCCGGGACAGGGAGTACGAGCAGTACTTC
J gene: TRBJ2-7; D gene: TRBD2; clone size: -; V gene: TRBV10-3; CDR3 protein: CAIRAGLAEPYEQYF; CDR3 DNA: TGTGCCATCAGAGCGGGACTAGCGGAACCCTACGAGCAGTACTTC
J gene: TRBJ2-3; D gene: -; clone size: -; V gene: TRBV29-1; CDR3 protein: CSEVSVPPDTQYF; CDR3 DNA: TGCAGCGAGGTTAGCGTCCCCCCAGATACGCAGTATTTT
J gene: TRBJ2-7; D gene: -; clone size: -; V gene: TRBV5-1; CDR3 protein: CASSLSNTPAYEQYF; CDR3 DNA: TGCGCCAGCAGCTTGTCAAATACGCCCGCTTACGAGCAGTACTTC
J gene: TRBJ2-1; D gene: TRBD2; clone size: -; V gene: TRBV5-8; CDR3 protein: CASSLGLAGVGEQFF; CDR3 DNA: TGTGCCAGCAGCTTGGGACTAGCGGGAGTCGGGGAGCAGTTCTTC
J gene: TRBJ2-1; D gene: TRBD2; clone size: -; V gene: TRBV29-1; CDR3 protein: CSVRLAGGPRSNEQFF; CDR3 DNA: TGCAGCGTTAGGCTAGCGGGAGGGCCCAGATCAAATGAGCAGTTCTTC
J gene: TRBJ2-7; D gene: TRBD1; clone size: -; V gene: TRBV7-9; CDR3 protein: CASSPTGGGRQRF; CDR3 DNA: TGTGCCAGCAGCCCGACAGGGGGCGGTAGACAGAGGTTC
J gene: TRBJ1-2; D gene: -; clone size: -; V gene: TRBV19; CDR3 protein: CASSLGGEEYYGYTF; CDR3 DNA: TGTGCCAGTAGTCTCGGTGGGGAAGAGTACTATGGCTACACCTTC
J gene: TRBJ1-1; D gene: -; clone size: -; V gene: TRBV25-1; CDR3 protein: CASSPIGAGSTEAFF; CDR3 DNA: TGTGCCAGCAGTCCAATCGGGGCAGGGAGCACTGAAGCTTTCTTT
J gene: TRBJ2-5; D gene: -; clone size: -; V gene: TRBV2; CDR3 protein: CASSGGGSRGETQYF; CDR3 DNA: TGTGCCAGCAGTGGAGGAGGGTCGAGGGGAGAGACCCAGTACTTC
J gene: TRBJ2-3; D gene: TRBD1; clone size: -; V gene: TRBV2; CDR3 protein: CASSRQGRGGTDTQYF; CDR3 DNA: TGTGCCAGCAGTCGACAGGGTCGTGGAGGCACAGATACGCAGTATTTT
J gene: TRBJ2-1; D gene: TRBD2; clone size: -; V gene: TRBV9; CDR3 protein: CASSTLSGGRDNEQFF; CDR3 DNA: TGTGCCAGCAGCACCCTTAGCGGGGGGCGGGACAATGAGCAGTTCTTC
J gene: TRBJ2-7; D gene: -; clone size: -; V gene: TRBV10-1; CDR3 protein: CASTILRQEQYF; CDR3 DNA: TGCGCCAGCACCATCCTGAGACAAGAGCAGTACTTC
J gene: TRBJ2-1; D gene: TRBD2; clone size: once; V gene: TRBV7-3; CDR3 protein: CASSRIIMTSGRFNEQFF; CDR3 DNA: TGTGCCAGCAGCCGTATTATTATGACTAGCGGGAGGTTCAATGAGCAGTTCTTC